This TCR beta chain was captured by sequencing in a study of blood T cell repertoires in COVID-19. Only in-frame clones appear in the TCRdb table, and some are missing; sequencing was by immunoSEQ multiplex PCR. The sample lists a few hundred thousand clones; around nine tenths were seen once. Unmatched junction bases numbered 12, after V lost 4 bases and J lost 10 bases. Germline V gene data show CDR1 as MNHEY and CDR2 as SMNVEV (reference sequence). This CDR3 has 14 amino acids. The sequence was obtained from a woman aged 40 to 50 who had recovered from COVID-19. The chain has TRBV27 and TRBJ2-5; 7 bases fit TRBD1. Sample: PBMCs or T cells enriched from blood (not recorded which). CDR3 bases: TGTGCCAGCAGTTCACCAGGACAGGAGAGAGACCAGTACTTC. This gives the protein CASSSPGQERDQYF.